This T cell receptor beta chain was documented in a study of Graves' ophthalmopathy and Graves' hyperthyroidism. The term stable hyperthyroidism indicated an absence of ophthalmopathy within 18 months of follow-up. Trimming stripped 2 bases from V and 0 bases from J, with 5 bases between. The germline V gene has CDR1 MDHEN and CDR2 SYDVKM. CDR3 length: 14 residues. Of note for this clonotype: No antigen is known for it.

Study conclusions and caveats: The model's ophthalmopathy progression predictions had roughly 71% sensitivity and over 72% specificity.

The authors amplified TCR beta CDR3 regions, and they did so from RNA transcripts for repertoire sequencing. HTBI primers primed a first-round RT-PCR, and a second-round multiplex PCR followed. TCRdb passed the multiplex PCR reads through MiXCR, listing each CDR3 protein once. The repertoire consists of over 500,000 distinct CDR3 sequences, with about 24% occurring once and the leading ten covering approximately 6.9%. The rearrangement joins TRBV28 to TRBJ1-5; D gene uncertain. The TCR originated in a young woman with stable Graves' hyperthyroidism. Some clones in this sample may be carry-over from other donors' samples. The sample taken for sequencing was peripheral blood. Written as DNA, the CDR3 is TGTGCCAGCAGTTTACCTTATAGCAATCAGCCCCAGCATTTT. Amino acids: CASSLPYSNQPQHF.